This entry lists 27 T cell receptor beta chains sequenced from one sample in a study of T cells in Graves' hyperthyroidism and ophthalmopathy. Using RNA transcripts as the source, TCR beta CDR3 regions were amplified. HTBI primers were employed in a first-round RT-PCR of the TCR CDR3. Each CDR3 protein is one row after TCRdb ran MiXCR on the multiplex PCR reads. The sample has 400,000 to 500,000 distinct CDR3 sequences; approximately 15% are singletons. Source material: blood. The receptors shown here come from a man aged 18 to 29 with Graves' ophthalmopathy.

This clonotype was counted many times. V gene TRBV6-1 combines with J gene TRBJ1-6; D remains ambiguous. Deletions cut 5 bases from V and 7 bases from J, with 15 bases between. This CDR3 has 15 amino acids. Germline CDR1 MNHNS, CDR2 SASEGT. The CDR3 region is CASSPLEARNSPLHF. In DNA form, the CDR3 reads TGTGCCAGCAGTCCTCTTGAGGCACGGAATTCACCCCTCCACTTT.

This clonotype was counted many times. The rearrangement uses TRBV6-1 and TRBJ2-7; no firm D call. V lost 5 bases, J lost 2 bases, and 13 bases lay in between. This CDR3 contains 14 residues. CDR1 and CDR2 (germline): MNHNS, SASEGT. CDR3 nucleotide sequence: TGTGCCAGCAGTCCAAGTGTAGGTCCCTACGAGCAGTACTTC. Residues: CASSPSVGPYEQYF.

This clonotype was detected ten times or more. The rearrangement joins TRBV20-1 to TRBJ2-2; no reliable D call. Germline assignment: CDR1 DFQATT and CDR2 SNEGSKA (reference sequence). This CDR3 is built from 15 residues. The V gene lost 2 bases and the J gene lost 2 bases, with 12 bases spanning the gap. CDR3 amino acids: CSARLGTVNTGELFF. CDR3 nucleotides: TGCAGTGCTAGACTCGGCACGGTTAACACCGGGGAGCTGTTTTTT.

There are many counts of this clonotype. The chain links TRBV15 to TRBJ1-2, with D tentatively TRBD1 (5 bases). The CDR3 is 15 residues long. Germline V CDR1 and CDR2: LNHNV, YYDKDF (reference sequence). V lost 1 base and J lost 4, with 13 bases in between. DNA of the CDR3: TGTGCCACCAGCAGAGCCCGGGACGGCGTCTATGGCTACACCTTC. This translates into CATSRARDGVYGYTF.

The table lists this clonotype with many counts. The CDR3 loop is CASSLGRGNYGYTF. DNA of the CDR3: TGTGCCAGCAGTTTGGGCAGGGGGAACTATGGCTACACCTTC. The chain recombines TRBV28 with TRBJ1-2, with 7 bases aligning to TRBD1. This CDR3 has 14 amino acids. Trimming took 3 bases from V and 2 from J; bases not matched to a gene: 3. The germline CDR1 and CDR2 sequences are MDHEN and SYDVKM.

This clonotype was found many times. The rearrangement uses TRBV2 and TRBJ2-7; 10 nucleotides line up with TRBD2. J lost 6 bases, V lost 5 bases, and 13 bases had no gene match. CDR1 SNHLY and CDR2 FYNNEI come from the germline V gene. CDR3 size: 16 residues. The CDR3 DNA is TGTGCCAGCAGTAACCCAACTAGCGGGACCTATCGCGAGCAGTACTTC. The encoded protein is CASSNPTSGTYREQYF.

There are a few counts of this clonotype. It may be a read error: a sequence one base away is much more abundant. V usage is TRBV20-1 and J usage is TRBJ1-3; D might be TRBD1 (5 bases). The CDR3 runs to 14 residues. Trimming removed 1 base from V and 6 bases from J, with 13 bases in between. Germline assignment: CDR1 DFQATT and CDR2 SNEGSKA (reference sequence). The CDR3 DNA follows: TGCAGTGCTAGAGGGCCAAGGGGAGAAAACACCATATATTTT. It codes for CSARGPRGENTIYF.

This clonotype was observed many times. CDR3 region: CASSDLGQGNYGYTF. CDR3 nucleotide sequence: TGTGCCAGCAGTGATCTCGGGCAGGGAAACTATGGCTACACCTTC. V usage is TRBV2 and J usage is TRBJ1-2, with D possibly TRBD1 on 5 matching bases. The germline V and J ends were trimmed by 3 bases and 2 bases, with 13 bases remaining between them. Germline-derived CDR1 and CDR2 are SNHLY and FYNNEI. The CDR3 spans 15 residues. The whole variable domain, filled in from reference TRBV2 and TRBJ1-2, reads EPEVTQTPSHQVTQMGQEVILRCVPISNHLYFYWYRQILGQKVEFLVSFYNNEISEKSEIFDDQFSVERPDGSNFTLKIRSTKLEDSAMYFCASSDLGQGNYGYTFGSGTRLTVV.

This clonotype came up many times. The rearrangement joins TRBV13 to TRBJ2-3; D might be TRBD2 (5 bases). The CDR3 totals 13 residues. Trimming stripped 5 bases from V and 3 bases from J, with 9 bases between. The germline V gene encodes CDR1 PRHDT and CDR2 FYEKMQ (reference sequence). CDR3 in amino acids: CASSPEGTDTQYF. The CDR3 nucleotides are TGTGCCAGCAGCCCAGAGGGTACAGATACGCAGTATTTT.

In this sample, this clonotype turned up many times. V usage is TRBV29-1 and J usage is TRBJ2-1, with TRBD2 matching over 8 bases. The germline CDR1 and CDR2 sequences are SQVTM and ANQGSEA. The CDR3 consists of 14 residues. V shed 6 bases, J shed 5 bases, and the junction held 9 bases outside the gene matches. In nucleotides, the CDR3 is TGCAGCGTCCCTCCGGGACTAGTAAACAATGAGCAGTTCTTC. Amino acid sequence: CSVPPGLVNNEQFF.

Many counts were recorded for this clonotype. The chain uses TRBV7-2 and TRBJ2-2; D assignment may be TRBD1 or TRBD2 (5 bases each). Germline CDR1 and CDR2: SGHTA and FQGNSA. V gave up 5 bases and J gave up 7 bases, with 20 bases separating them. CDR3 length: 16 residues. The CDR3 sequence: CASSTRQGRGSGELFF. CDR3 DNA sequence: TGTGCCAGCAGCACGCGGCAGGGTCGAGGGAGCGGGGAGCTGTTTTTT. The whole variable domain, filled in from reference TRBV7-2 and TRBJ2-2, reads GAGVSQSPSNKVTEKGKDVELRCDPISGHTALYWYRQSLGQGLEFLIYFQGNSAPDKSGLPSDRFSAERTGGSVSTLTIQRTQQEDSAVYLCASSTRQGRGSGELFFGEGSRLTVL.

The gene calls are TRBV11-1 and TRBJ2-3, with 7 bases that match TRBD2. The CDR3 loop spans 17 amino acids. The germline V gene encodes CDR1 SGHAT and CDR2 FQDESV (reference sequence). V lost 6 bases, J lost 6 bases, and 18 bases stayed unmatched. Here the CDR3 DNA reads TGTGCCAGCAGTTCCCAGCGGGACTTTTTTCTACACGATACGCAGTATTTT. Translating gives CASSSQRDFFLHDTQYF.

The table lists this clonotype with many counts. The rearrangement links TRBV7-2 to TRBJ2-3; TRBD2 matches at 13 bases. The germline gives CDR1 SGHTA, CDR2 FQGNSA. This CDR3 spans 15 amino acids. V trimming: 5 bases; J trimming: 6 bases; junction bases outside the gene matches: 5. As DNA, the CDR3 is TGTGCCAGCAGCCCTCGACTAGCGGGGGGTGATACGCAGTATTTT. Protein: CASSPRLAGGDTQYF.

The rearrangement joins TRBV30 to TRBJ2-7; 8 nucleotides line up with TRBD1. Germline V CDR1 and CDR2: GTSNPN, SVGIG (reference sequence). The V gene end was trimmed by 6 bases and the J gene end by 0 bases; junction bases not matched to a gene: 7. This CDR3 is 14 amino acids long. The CDR3 region is CACYRRGPSYEQYF. CDR3 DNA: TGTGCCTGTTATCGCAGGGGGCCCTCCTACGAGCAGTACTTC.

This clonotype was recorded at least ten times. The rearrangement joins TRBV24-1 to TRBJ1-2; D not resolved. Germline CDR1 KGHDR, CDR2 SFDVKD. V was shortened by 3 bases and J by 0 bases, with 7 bases between the two germline ends. This CDR3 has 14 amino acids. The CDR3 is CATSDPEPNYGYTF. The DNA of the CDR3 is TGTGCCACCAGTGATCCTGAACCTAACTATGGCTACACCTTC.

This clonotype has a count of ten or more. This chain links TRBV15 with TRBJ1-2, with D unclear. Germline loops: CDR1 LNHNV, CDR2 YYDKDF (reference sequence). The CDR3 is 12 amino acids. The ends were cut back, 0 bases at V and 3 bases at J, with 2 bases in the middle. In nucleotides, the CDR3 is TGTGCCACCAGCAGAGATGACTATGGCTACACCTTC. Translated: CATSRDDYGYTF.

The V call is TRBV5-1, the J call TRBJ1-5; D might be TRBD1 (5 bases). CDR1 is SGHRS and CDR2 is YFSETQ in the germline V gene. Between the trimmed V and J ends, which lost 0 bases and 6 bases, there was a span of 19 bases. The CDR3 sequence is 17 residues long. CDR3 nucleotides: TGCGCCAGCAGCTTGGGGGCCGACAGTGTGGTTGCTCAGCCCCAGCATTTT. Its protein product is CASSLGADSVVAQPQHF.

This clonotype was seen at least ten times. The chain joins TRBV11-3 to TRBJ2-3; TRBD1 aligns across 7 bases. The CDR3 sequence is 15 residues long. Germline lookup yields CDR1 SGHNT and CDR2 YENEEA. Germline trimming cut 5 bases from V and 0 bases from J; bases unmatched to any gene: 5. Here the CDR3 DNA reads TGTGCCAGCAGCCACAGGGGTGCTAGCACAGATACGCAGTATTTT. This sequence encodes CASSHRGASTDTQYF.

The table lists this clonotype with many counts. CDR3 in DNA: TGTGCTAGTGGTCCTCACTACGGGACCCAGGGTTACAATGAGCAGTTCTTC. This gives the protein CASGPHYGTQGYNEQFF. The V call is TRBV12-5, the J call TRBJ2-1; D is perhaps TRBD1 or TRBD2 (5 bases each). CDR1 is LGHNT and CDR2 is FRNRAP in the germline V gene. The CDR3 totals 17 residues. V gave up 5 bases and J gave up 4 bases, with 21 bases separating them.

This clonotype was picked up many times. The rearrangement links TRBV29-1 to TRBJ2-5; D call uncertain. CDR3 length equals 13 residues. V lost 4 bases to trimming and J lost 5 bases, with 14 bases between them. CDR1 is SQVTM and CDR2 is ANQGSEA in the germline V gene. Here the CDR3 reads CSVAVALEETQYF. CDR3 nucleotide sequence: TGCAGCGTTGCCGTCGCCTTGGAGGAGACCCAGTACTTC.

This clonotype was detected ten times or more. CDR3 protein: CSVEDDFETGVSGTQYF. The CDR3 region has the DNA TGCAGCGTTGAAGATGACTTTGAGACAGGGGTTTCGGGGACCCAGTACTTC. The chain combines TRBV29-1 with TRBJ2-5, with 8 positions matching TRBD1. The CDR3 runs 17 residues. With V trimmed by 0 bases and J by 7 bases, 16 bases remained unmatched. Germline V CDR1 and CDR2: SQVTM, ANQGSEA.

This clonotype has at least ten counts. This sequence joins TRBV2 and TRBJ1-5; tentative D call: TRBD1 (5 bases). The length of the CDR3 is 15 residues. Germline loops: CDR1 SNHLY, CDR2 FYNNEI. The V end was cut by 6 bases, the J end by 1 base, with 13 bases between. In DNA, the CDR3 is TGTGCCAGCAGGGGGGGGGATTGGAGCAATCAGCCCCAGCATTTT. This encodes CASRGGDWSNQPQHF.

This clonotype has ten or more counts. The genes are TRBV7-9 and TRBJ2-5; D is unresolved. The germline V and J ends were trimmed by 1 base and 2 bases, with 8 bases remaining between them. This CDR3 comprises 14 residues. CDR1 and CDR2 (germline): SEHNR, FQNEAQ (reference sequence). The CDR3 loop is CASSLVQLQETQYF. CDR3 coding DNA: TGTGCCAGCAGCTTAGTACAGCTTCAAGAGACCCAGTACTTC.

This clonotype was recorded at least ten times. The chain carries TRBV10-2 and TRBJ1-2; D is ambiguous. The CDR3 is made up of 13 amino acids. The germline V and J ends were trimmed by 8 bases and 3 bases, with 13 bases remaining between them. Germline CDR1 is WSHSY and CDR2 is SAAADI. CDR3 nucleotides: TGCGCCAGCTGGGAACCCCTATACTATGGCTACACCTTC. Its protein is CASWEPLYYGYTF.

This clonotype was seen many times. V gene TRBV28 combines with J gene TRBJ2-5, with D perhaps TRBD1 (5 bases). CDR3 length: 12 amino acids. V lost 5 bases, J lost 13 bases, and 17 bases lay in between. CDR1 is MDHEN, CDR2 SYDVKM, per germline. Written as DNA, the CDR3 is TGTGCCAGCAGTACTCCTCCGCGCCAGGGGTACTTC. Translation gives CASSTPPRQGYF.

This clonotype was seen many times. The chain employs TRBV13 and TRBJ2-3, with D maybe TRBD2 (9 bases). Trimming stripped 5 bases from V and 4 bases from J, with 19 bases between. The CDR3 is made up of 16 amino acids. From germline, CDR1 is PRHDT and CDR2 FYEKMQ (reference sequence). The CDR3 is CASSQRTGTSPDTQYF. The CDR3 DNA follows: TGTGCCAGCAGCCAACGGACAGGGACTAGCCCAGATACGCAGTATTTT.

Ten or more counts support this clonotype. This rearrangement joins TRBV28 to TRBJ2-3; 14 bases are a match to TRBD2. Germline assignment: CDR1 MDHEN and CDR2 SYDVKM. The CDR3 has 17 residues. V lost 5 bases to trimming and J lost 9 bases; unmatched junction nucleotides: 13. Written as DNA, the CDR3 is TGTGCCAGCAGTAGATCGACGGGACTAGCGGGAGATGAGACGCAGTATTTT. This translates into CASSRSTGLAGDETQYF.